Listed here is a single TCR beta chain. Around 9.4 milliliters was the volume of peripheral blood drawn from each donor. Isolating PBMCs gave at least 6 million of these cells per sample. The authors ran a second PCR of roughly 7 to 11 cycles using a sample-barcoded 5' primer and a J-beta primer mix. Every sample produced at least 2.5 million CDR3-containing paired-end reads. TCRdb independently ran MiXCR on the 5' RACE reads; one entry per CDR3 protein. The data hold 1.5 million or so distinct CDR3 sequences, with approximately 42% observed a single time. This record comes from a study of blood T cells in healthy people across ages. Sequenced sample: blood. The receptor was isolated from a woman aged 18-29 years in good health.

CDR3 amino acids: CSAGRDVDGYTF. The CDR3 DNA reads as TGCAGTGCTGGTCGGGATGTGGATGGCTACACCTTC. The gene calls are TRBV20-1 and TRBJ1-2, with D hard to call. CDR1 is DFQATT and CDR2 is SNEGSKA in the germline V gene (reference sequence). This CDR3 is built from 12 residues. The V end was cut by 5 bases, the J end by 6 bases, with 13 bases between.